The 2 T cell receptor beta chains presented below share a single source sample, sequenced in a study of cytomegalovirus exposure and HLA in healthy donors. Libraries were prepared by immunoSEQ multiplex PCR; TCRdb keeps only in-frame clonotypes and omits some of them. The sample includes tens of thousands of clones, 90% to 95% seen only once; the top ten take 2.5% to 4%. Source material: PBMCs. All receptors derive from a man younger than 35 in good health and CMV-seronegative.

CDR3 sequence reads: CASSLQAGDGYTF. CDR3 nucleotide sequence: TGTGCCAGCAGTTTACAGGCAGGGGATGGCTACACCTTC. This chain links TRBV27 with TRBJ1-2; D may be TRBD1 (6 bases). V lost 2 bases, J lost 6 bases, and 10 bases lay in between. The germline V gene encodes CDR1 MNHEY and CDR2 SMNVEV (reference sequence). The CDR3 sequence is 13 residues long.

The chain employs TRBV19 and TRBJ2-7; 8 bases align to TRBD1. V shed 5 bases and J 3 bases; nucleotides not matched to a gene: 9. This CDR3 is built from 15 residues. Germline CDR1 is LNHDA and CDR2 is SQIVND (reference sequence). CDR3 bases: TGTGCCAGTAGTCCCTCTCAGGGGGCGAACTACGAGCAGTACTTC. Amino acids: CASSPSQGANYEQYF.